This T cell receptor (beta chain) emerged from a study of cytomegalovirus exposure and HLA in healthy donors. Regarding the study as a whole: Overall, under 200 TCR beta chains were annotated as cytomegalovirus-associated. Some V segments could not be told apart, so they were left out, TRBV6-2 and TRBV6-3 among them.

The primer mix had 60 Vbeta and 13 Jbeta primers. TCRdb's copy holds only in-frame clones and misses some; the assay was immunoSEQ multiplex PCR. The data show about 150,000 clones, approximately 74% seen once. Of note for this clone: Its specificity is not known.

Germline loops: CDR1 LNHDA, CDR2 SQIVND (reference sequence). The CDR3 has 15 residues. The V gene end was trimmed by 5 bases and the J gene end by 3 bases; junction bases not matched to a gene: 7. Sequenced: PBMCs. The chain links TRBV19 to TRBJ2-1, with 7 bases aligning to TRBD2. This clonotype originated in a young man in good health and CMV-seronegative. DNA for the CDR3: TGTGCCAGTAGTGCAGCGGCGGGGGACTACAATGAGCAGTTCTTC. Encoded protein: CASSAAAGDYNEQFF. Supplemented by reference TRBV19 and TRBJ2-1, the full variable domain reads DGGITQSPKYLFRKEGQNVTLSCEQNLNHDAMYWYRQDPGQGLRLIYYSQIVNDFQKGDIAEGYSVSREKKESFPLTVTSAQKNPTAFYLCASSAAAGDYNEQFFGPGTRLTVL.